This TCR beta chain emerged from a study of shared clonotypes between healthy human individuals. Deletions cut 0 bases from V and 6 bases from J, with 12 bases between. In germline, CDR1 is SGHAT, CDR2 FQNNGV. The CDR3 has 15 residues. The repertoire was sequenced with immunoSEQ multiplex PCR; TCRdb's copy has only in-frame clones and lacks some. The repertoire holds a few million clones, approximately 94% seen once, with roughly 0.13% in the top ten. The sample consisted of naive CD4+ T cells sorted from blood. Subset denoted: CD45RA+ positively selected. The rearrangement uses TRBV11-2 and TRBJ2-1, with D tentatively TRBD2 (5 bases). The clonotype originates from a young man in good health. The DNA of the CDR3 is TGTGCCAGCAGCTTAGAGGTGGGAGTCCCCAATGAGCAGTTCTTC. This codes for CASSLEVGVPNEQFF.